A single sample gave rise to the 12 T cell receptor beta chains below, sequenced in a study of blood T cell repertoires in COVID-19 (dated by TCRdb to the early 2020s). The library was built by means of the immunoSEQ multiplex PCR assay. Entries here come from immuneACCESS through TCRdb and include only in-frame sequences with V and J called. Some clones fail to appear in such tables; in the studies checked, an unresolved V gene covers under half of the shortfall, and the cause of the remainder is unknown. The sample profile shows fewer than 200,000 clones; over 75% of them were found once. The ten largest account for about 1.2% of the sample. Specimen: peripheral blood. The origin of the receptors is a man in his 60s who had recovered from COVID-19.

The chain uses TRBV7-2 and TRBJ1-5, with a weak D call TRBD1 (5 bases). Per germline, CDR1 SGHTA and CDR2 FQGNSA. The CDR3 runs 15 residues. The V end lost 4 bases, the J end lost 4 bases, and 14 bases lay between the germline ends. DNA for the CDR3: TGTGCCAGCAGCTGGGGGGGAGGGGCGAATCAGCCCCAGCATTTT. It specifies CASSWGGGANQPQHF.

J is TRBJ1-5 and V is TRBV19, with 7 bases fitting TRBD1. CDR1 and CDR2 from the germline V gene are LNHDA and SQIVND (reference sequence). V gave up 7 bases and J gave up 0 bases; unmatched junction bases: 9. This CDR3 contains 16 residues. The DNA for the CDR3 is TGTGCCAGTACTGGATCCGGGACAGATAGCAATCAGCCCCAGCATTTT. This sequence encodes CASTGSGTDSNQPQHF.

CDR3 nucleotide sequence: TGTGCCAGCAGCCAAGCAGGCAGCTCCTACGAGCAGTACTTC. Translating it yields CASSQAGSSYEQYF. The chain employs TRBV3-1 (or the pseudogene TRBV3-2) and TRBJ2-7; D is undetermined. The germline V gene has CDR1 LGHDT and CDR2 YNNKEL (reference sequence). V dropped 1 base and J dropped 0 bases, with 7 bases sitting between them. This CDR3 has 14 amino acids.

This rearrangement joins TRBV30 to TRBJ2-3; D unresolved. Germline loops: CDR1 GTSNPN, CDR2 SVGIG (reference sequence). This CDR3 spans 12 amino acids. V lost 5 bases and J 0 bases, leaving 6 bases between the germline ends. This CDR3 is CAWETSTDTQYF. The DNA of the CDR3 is TGTGCCTGGGAGACAAGCACAGATACGCAGTATTTT.

In DNA, the CDR3 is TGTGCCAGCAGTCCGCTGGACAGTCCCTACGAGCAGTACTTC. Its protein is CASSPLDSPYEQYF. The V and J genes are TRBV6-6 and TRBJ2-7; possibly TRBD1 for D (6 bases). The CDR3 loop spans 14 amino acids. Germline loops: CDR1 MNHNY, CDR2 SVGAGI (reference sequence). V dropped 5 bases and J dropped 2 bases, with 13 bases sitting between them.

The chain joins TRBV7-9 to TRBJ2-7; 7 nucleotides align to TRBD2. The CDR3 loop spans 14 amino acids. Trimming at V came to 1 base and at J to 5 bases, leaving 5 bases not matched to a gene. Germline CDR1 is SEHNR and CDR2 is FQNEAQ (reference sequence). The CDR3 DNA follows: TGTGCCAGCAGCTTAGTCCAGGGAGGGAACGAGCAGTACTTC. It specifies CASSLVQGGNEQYF.

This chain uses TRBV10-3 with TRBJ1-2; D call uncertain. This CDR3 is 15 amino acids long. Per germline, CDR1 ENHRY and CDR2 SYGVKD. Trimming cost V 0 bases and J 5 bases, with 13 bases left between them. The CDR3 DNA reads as TGTGCCATCAGTGAGTCGATAGGCGGGGTTTATGGCTACACCTTC. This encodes CAISESIGGVYGYTF.

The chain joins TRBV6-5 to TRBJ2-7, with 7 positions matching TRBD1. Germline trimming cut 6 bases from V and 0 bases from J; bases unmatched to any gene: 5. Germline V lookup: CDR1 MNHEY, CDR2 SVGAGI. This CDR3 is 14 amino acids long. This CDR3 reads CASRSRDSSYEQYF. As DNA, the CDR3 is TGTGCCAGCAGAAGCCGGGACAGCTCCTACGAGCAGTACTTC.

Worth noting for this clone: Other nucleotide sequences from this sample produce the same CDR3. The CDR3 DNA reads TGTGCCAGCAGCGTGGCAGGCAACACTGAAGCTTTCTTT. It translates to CASSVAGNTEAFF. The chain employs TRBV9 and TRBJ1-1; D unclear. The CDR3 covers 13 residues. Germline lookup yields CDR1 SGDLS and CDR2 YYNGEE. The V end lost 2 bases, the J end lost 2 bases, and 7 bases lay between the germline ends. Together with reference TRBV9 and TRBJ1-1, the CDR3 gives the full variable domain: DSGVTQTPKHLITATGQRVTLRCSPRSGDLSVYWYQQSLDQGLQFLIQYYNGEERAKGNILERFSAQQFPDLHSELNLSSLELGDSALYFCASSVAGNTEAFFGQGTRLTVV.

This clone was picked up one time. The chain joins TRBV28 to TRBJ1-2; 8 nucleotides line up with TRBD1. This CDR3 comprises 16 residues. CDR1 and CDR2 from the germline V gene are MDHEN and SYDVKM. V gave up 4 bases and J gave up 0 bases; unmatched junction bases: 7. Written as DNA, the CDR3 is TGTGCCAGCAGTTCAGAGACGACAGGGGCTAACTATGGCTACACCTTC. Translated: CASSSETTGANYGYTF.

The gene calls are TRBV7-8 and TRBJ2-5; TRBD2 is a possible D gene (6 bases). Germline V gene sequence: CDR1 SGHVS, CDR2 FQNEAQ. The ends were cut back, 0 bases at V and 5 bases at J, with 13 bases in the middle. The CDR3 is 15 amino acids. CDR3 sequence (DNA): TGTGCCAGCAGCTTAGCGACCGGGGGTGCGGAGACCCAGTACTTC. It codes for CASSLATGGAETQYF.

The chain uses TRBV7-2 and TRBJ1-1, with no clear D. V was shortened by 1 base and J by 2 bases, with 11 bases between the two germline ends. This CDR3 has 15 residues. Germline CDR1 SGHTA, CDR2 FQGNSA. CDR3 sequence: CASSLGAGLNTEAFF. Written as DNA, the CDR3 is TGTGCCAGCAGCTTAGGGGCAGGACTTAACACTGAAGCTTTCTTT.